Included here is one T cell receptor beta chain sequence, with context. CDR3 length: 20 amino acids. Germline loops: CDR1 MDHEN, CDR2 SYDVKM. V was clipped by 5 bases and J by 9 bases, with 32 bases between them. The repertoire was sequenced with immunoSEQ multiplex PCR; TCRdb's copy has only in-frame clones and lacks some. The table includes more than 70,000 clones, around 93% detected once. This sample was taken from a study of T cell changes during pregnancy in multiple sclerosis. V gene TRBV28 combines with J gene TRBJ1-6; D unclear. The origin of this receptor is a female donor with multiple sclerosis, enrolled in a pregnancy study. Here the sequenced sample was peripheral blood, taken in the second trimester of pregnancy. The CDR3 region is CASSNLESDGWSPQGSPLHF. CDR3 sequence (DNA): TGTGCCAGCAGTAACCTGGAATCTGATGGGTGGAGCCCCCAAGGTTCACCCCTCCACTTT.